This T cell receptor beta chain was found in a study of tumor and adjacent non-tumor tissue in lung cancer. The V and J ends lost 2 bases and 6 bases, in that order; junction bases with no gene match: 10. This CDR3 has 15 amino acids. This clonotype has ten or more counts. The antigen is not known. Study results and caveats: Tumor tissue had significantly higher TCR diversity than normal lung. Tumor repertoires had a smaller top 100 clone share than normal lung.

The library came from three nested PCR rounds adapted from ARM-PCR protocols. TCRdb fed the multiplex PCR reads into MiXCR, producing one record per CDR3 protein. The sample includes 70,000 to 90,000 distinct CDR3 sequences, more than 80% of them seen just once. No cell sorting was done before RNA was extracted from the tissue. The normal lung tissue was taken more than 3 cm from the tumor edge. Chemotherapy-naive patients with new lung cancer underwent thoracic surgery in China, August–November 2014. This receptor was identified in a man aged 55 to 70 with non-small cell lung cancer. The genes are TRBV12-3 or TRBV12-4 and TRBJ2-7; 7 positions agree with TRBD1. Sequencing input: distant non-tumor lung tissue. The CDR3 DNA reads TGTGCCAGCAGTTTACGAGGGGGCGTTTATCCCGAGCAGTACTTC. Its translation is CASSLRGGVYPEQYF.